The 18 T cell receptor beta chains below all came from one sample that was sequenced in a study of T-cell reconstitution after alpha-beta-depleted transplantation in children. Unique molecular identifiers were incorporated when the TCRbeta library was constructed. MiXCR, applied by TCRdb to the PCR reads, yields one record per CDR3 protein. The data contain roughly 89,000 distinct CDR3 sequences, 12% of them seen just once; the ten biggest clones take up roughly 13%. Sequenced here: PBMCs from the stem cell graft donor, sampled from the stem cell graft. The receptors shown here come from a human donor who donated a stem cell graft to a child with inherited bone marrow failure.

This clonotype was counted at least ten times. The chain employs TRBV2 and TRBJ1-3; D not resolved. The CDR3 consists of 15 residues. CDR1 is SNHLY, CDR2 FYNNEI, per germline. Trimming removed 4 bases from V and 3 bases from J, with 13 bases in between. CDR3 amino acids: CASSVFWGDGNTIYF. DNA for the CDR3: TGTGCCAGCAGTGTCTTCTGGGGAGATGGAAACACCATATATTTT.

The chain has TRBV6-4 and TRBJ2-3; no definite D call. From germline, CDR1 is MRHNA and CDR2 SNTAGT. With 2 bases removed from V and 6 bases from J, the gap between germline ends came to 12 bases. The CDR3 sequence is 14 residues long. The CDR3 DNA reads as TGTGCCAGCAGTGACACCCATCCATGGGATACGCAGTATTTT. It codes for CASSDTHPWDTQYF.

The V and J genes are TRBV29-1 and TRBJ2-7; TRBD1 matches at 7 bases. Germline V gene data show CDR1 as SQVTM and CDR2 as ANQGSEA. This CDR3 has 14 amino acids. V was pared by 6 bases and J by 2 bases, with 10 bases of the junction left unmatched. The CDR3 reads CSVAPGTATYEQYF. For the CDR3, the DNA is TGCAGCGTCGCCCCCGGGACAGCGACCTACGAGCAGTACTTC.

This clonotype was recorded a few times. This chain joins TRBV7-8 and TRBJ2-7; D unclear. V gave up 2 bases and J gave up 4 bases, with 15 bases separating them. CDR1 SGHVS and CDR2 FQNEAQ come from the germline V gene. The CDR3 has 15 amino acids. The CDR3 here is CASSLPFTPGYEQYF. DNA for the CDR3: TGTGCCAGCAGCTTACCTTTTACTCCCGGGTACGAGCAGTACTTC.

The table lists this clonotype with many counts. The chain recombines TRBV29-1 with TRBJ2-7; D gene ambiguous. CDR1 and CDR2 from the germline V gene are SQVTM and ANQGSEA. Trimming took off 4 bases at V and 6 bases at J, with 16 bases between the two ends. This CDR3 is built from 13 residues. CDR3 sequence reads: CSVVLDRVGEQYF. Here the CDR3 DNA reads TGCAGCGTTGTGTTGGATCGGGTAGGCGAGCAGTACTTC.

This clonotype was observed at least ten times. V is TRBV5-1 and J is TRBJ2-3, with unresolved D. The CDR3 is made up of 15 amino acids. Deletions cut 0 bases from V and 1 base from J, with 9 bases between. Germline CDR1 and CDR2: SGHRS and YFSETQ. The CDR3 bases are TGCGCCAGCAGCTTGGTGGAGATTGGCACAGATACGCAGTATTTT. This codes for CASSLVEIGTDTQYF.

This clonotype was found a few times. The rearrangement uses TRBV18 and TRBJ1-2, with 8 bases fitting TRBD1. The V and J ends lost 1 base and 6 bases, in that order; junction bases with no gene match: 7. The CDR3 loop spans 15 amino acids. In germline, CDR1 is KGHSH, CDR2 LQKENI. The DNA of the CDR3 is TGTGCCAGCTCACCACGGGACAGGACGACACATGGCTACACCTTC. The encoded protein is CASSPRDRTTHGYTF.

This clonotype was seen many times. The chain carries TRBV6-5 and TRBJ1-1; D remains ambiguous. The germline V gene has CDR1 MNHEY and CDR2 SVGAGI. CDR3 length equals 15 residues. Trimming took off 0 bases at V and 0 bases at J, with 8 bases between the two ends. The CDR3: CASSYSIQLNTEAFF. CDR3 bases: TGTGCCAGCAGTTACTCGATACAACTGAACACTGAAGCTTTCTTT.

At least ten counts were recorded for this clonotype. This rearrangement joins TRBV4-3 to TRBJ1-5; D is unresolved. There are 13 residues in the CDR3. The V and J ends lost 3 bases and 5 bases respectively, with 8 bases between them. The germline V gene encodes CDR1 LGHNA and CDR2 YSLEER. CDR3: CASSQAGDQPQHF. Written as DNA, the CDR3 is TGCGCCAGCAGCCAGGCCGGGGATCAGCCCCAGCATTTT.

This clonotype was counted ten times or more. The chain links TRBV20-1 to TRBJ2-7, with D perhaps TRBD1 or TRBD2 (5 bases each). The germline V and J ends were trimmed by 6 bases and 8 bases, with 26 bases remaining between them. Germline-derived CDR1 and CDR2 are DFQATT and SNEGSKA (reference sequence). This CDR3 contains 15 residues. CDR3 protein: CSATDSRAGSQKQYF. Written as DNA, the CDR3 is TGCAGTGCCACAGACTCGAGGGCAGGGAGTCAGAAGCAGTACTTC.

This clonotype came up many times. The chain has TRBV7-9 and TRBJ1-1; the D is unclear. The CDR3 has 14 residues. CDR1 is SEHNR, CDR2 FQNEAQ, per germline (reference sequence). V lost 1 base and J 0 bases, leaving 6 bases between the germline ends. The CDR3 region is CASSLVRVNTEAFF. As DNA, the CDR3 is TGTGCCAGCAGCTTAGTACGAGTGAACACTGAAGCTTTCTTT.

This clonotype was seen many times. The chain has TRBV9 and TRBJ2-3; possibly TRBD2 for D (5 bases). CDR1 is SGDLS and CDR2 is YYNGEE in the germline V gene. V shed 3 bases and J shed 0 bases, with 11 bases lying between them. The CDR3 extends over 15 amino acids. The CDR3 sequence is CASSGAGASTDTQYF. DNA for the CDR3: TGTGCCAGCAGCGGGGCGGGTGCTAGCACAGATACGCAGTATTTT.

This clonotype was observed at least ten times. The rearrangement uses TRBV10-3 and TRBJ2-1, with 8 positions matching TRBD2. The J segment lost 3 bases and the V segment lost 0 bases, leaving 4 bases of the junction unmatched. The CDR3 totals 16 residues. Germline loops: CDR1 ENHRY, CDR2 SYGVKD. The CDR3 loop is CAISESSAGGYNEQFF. The CDR3 region has the DNA TGTGCCATCAGTGAGTCTTCCGCGGGGGGCTACAATGAGCAGTTCTTC.

This clonotype was observed many times. The chain has TRBV5-1 and TRBJ2-5; D might be TRBD1 or TRBD2, each matching 5 bases. In germline, CDR1 is SGHRS, CDR2 YFSETQ. Trimming took 4 bases from V and 1 from J, leaving 14 bases between them. This CDR3 is 15 amino acids long. The CDR3: CASSPMLGTQETQYF. CDR3 coding DNA: TGCGCCAGCAGCCCAATGCTGGGGACCCAAGAGACCCAGTACTTC.

This clonotype was seen many times. The rearrangement uses TRBV7-8 and TRBJ2-3; tentatively, D is TRBD2 (6 bases). CDR3 length equals 16 residues. The germline CDR1 and CDR2 sequences are SGHVS and FQNEAQ. Trimming cost V 6 bases and J 5 bases, with 21 bases left between them. CDR3 protein: CASRRTGTPVGDTQYF. The CDR3 DNA reads TGTGCCAGCAGGCGTACCGGGACTCCGGTGGGAGATACGCAGTATTTT.

The sample holds many counts of this clonotype. The V call is TRBV5-1, the J call TRBJ1-6; TRBD1 agrees at 10 bases. V was pared by 0 bases and J by 9 bases, with 3 bases of the junction left unmatched. Per the germline V gene, CDR1 is SGHRS and CDR2 is YFSETQ. The CDR3 length is 15 residues. CDR3 residues: CASSLAGTGVSPLHF. Written as DNA, the CDR3 is TGCGCCAGCAGCTTGGCTGGGACAGGGGTTTCACCCCTCCACTTT. Full variable domain (missing parts from reference TRBV5-1 and TRBJ1-6): KAGVTQTPRYLIKTRGQQVTLSCSPISGHRSVSWYQQTPGQGLQFLFEYFSETQRNKGNFPGRFSGRQFSNSRSEMNVSTLELGDSALYLCASSLAGTGVSPLHFGNGTRLTVT.

This clonotype was seen many times. The genes are TRBV5-1 and TRBJ2-4; 9 bases line up with TRBD1. CDR1 SGHRS and CDR2 YFSETQ come from the germline V gene. This CDR3 comprises 14 residues. The junction had 5 bases not matched to a gene; V was cut back by 2 bases and J by 8 bases. CDR3 DNA: TGCGCCAGCAGCTTCGGGACAGGGCAGGACATTCAGTACTTC. The encoded protein is CASSFGTGQDIQYF. Filled out from reference TRBV5-1 and TRBJ2-4, the complete variable domain reads KAGVTQTPRYLIKTRGQQVTLSCSPISGHRSVSWYQQTPGQGLQFLFEYFSETQRNKGNFPGRFSGRQFSNSRSEMNVSTLELGDSALYLCASSFGTGQDIQYFGAGTRLSVL.

This clonotype was counted many times. This chain joins TRBV7-3 and TRBJ2-1, with unresolved D. Germline CDR1 SGHTA, CDR2 FQGTGA. The CDR3 is 15 residues long. V shed 1 base and J shed 9 bases, with 16 bases lying between them. This chain's CDR3 is CASSLMSDSLGEQFF. CDR3 DNA sequence: TGTGCCAGCAGCTTAATGTCAGACTCCTTGGGTGAGCAGTTCTTC.